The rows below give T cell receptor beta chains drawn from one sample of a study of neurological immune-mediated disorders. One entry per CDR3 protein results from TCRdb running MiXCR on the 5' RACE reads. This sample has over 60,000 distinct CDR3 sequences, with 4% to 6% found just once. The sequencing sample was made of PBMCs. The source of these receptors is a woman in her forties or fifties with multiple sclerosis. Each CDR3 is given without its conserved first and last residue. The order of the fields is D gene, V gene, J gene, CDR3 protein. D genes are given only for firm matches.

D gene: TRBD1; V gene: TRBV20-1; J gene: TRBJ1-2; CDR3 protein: SARVRTGDGYT
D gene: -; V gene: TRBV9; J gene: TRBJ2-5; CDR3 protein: ASSGRTFQETQY
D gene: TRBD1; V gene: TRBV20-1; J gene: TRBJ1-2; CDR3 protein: SAGSDRGLGYGGYT
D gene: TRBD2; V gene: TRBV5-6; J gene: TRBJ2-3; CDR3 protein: ASSLLAGGRTQY
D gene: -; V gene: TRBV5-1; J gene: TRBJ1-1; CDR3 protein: ASSSWDENTEAF
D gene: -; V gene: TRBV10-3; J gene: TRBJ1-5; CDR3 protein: AISAGGSNQPQN
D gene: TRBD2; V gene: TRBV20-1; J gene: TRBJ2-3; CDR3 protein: SARDQGTSGGDTQY
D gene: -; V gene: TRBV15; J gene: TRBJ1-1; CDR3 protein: ATSRDRVLGPSEAF
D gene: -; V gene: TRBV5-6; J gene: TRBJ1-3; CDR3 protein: ASSSPDGNTIY
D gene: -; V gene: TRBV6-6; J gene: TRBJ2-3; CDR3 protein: AGSRAFTDTQY
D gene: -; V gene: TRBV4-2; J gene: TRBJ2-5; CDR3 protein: ASSPLQNQETQY
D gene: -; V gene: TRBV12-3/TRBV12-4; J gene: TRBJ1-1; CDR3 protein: ASSRTVQNTEAF
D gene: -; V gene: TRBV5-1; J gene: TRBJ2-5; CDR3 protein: ASSFSGTVEETQY
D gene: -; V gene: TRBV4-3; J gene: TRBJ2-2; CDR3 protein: ASSQRIGGVNTGELF
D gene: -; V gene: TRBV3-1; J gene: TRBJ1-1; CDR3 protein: ASSQEDGTEAF
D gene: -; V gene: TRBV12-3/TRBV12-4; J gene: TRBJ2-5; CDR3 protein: ASRISGARQETQY